This section outlines one T cell receptor beta chain sequence together with its context. Its antigen is not known. The CDR3 consists of 15 residues. Germline loops: CDR1 SNHLY, CDR2 FYNNEI. V lost 8 bases, J lost 0 bases, and 15 bases lay in between. This record belongs to a study of shared clonotypes between healthy human individuals. At a deep level, the assay was run. In the authors' workflow: ImmunoSEQ gave junction-only sequences without quality scores, so filtering differed. The table came from immunoSEQ multiplex PCR; TCRdb's copy has only in-frame clones and leaves some out. The V and J calls and clone size were taken over from that table, and D and trimming were inferred from the DNA. The table lists about 700,000 clones, approximately 90% of them singletons. Study outcomes and limitations: Estimated clonotype richness was generally higher in naive than memory subsets. Relative to their counterparts shared across all four donors, non-shared clonotypes exhibited diminished generation probabilities.

Naive CD8 cells comprised CD45RO-negative, CCR7-positively selected cells, excluding terminally differentiated effector memory CD45RA+ cells. The rearrangement links TRBV2 to TRBJ2-3; D not resolved. The sequencing input was naive CD8+ T cells sorted from blood. The sequence was obtained from a man aged 25-45 years in good health. CDR3 sequence: CASLSAQRSTDTQYF. CDR3 nucleotides: TGTGCCAGCTTAAGTGCCCAAAGAAGCACAGATACGCAGTATTTT.